Listed below are T cell receptor beta chains from one sample, sequenced in a study of shared clonotypes between healthy human individuals. Measured with immunoSEQ multiplex PCR; TCRdb has only the in-frame clones, and not every one. Of roughly 2,000,000 clones in the sample, about 94% were seen once. What was sequenced was naive CD8+ T cells sorted from blood. These TCRs come from a man aged 18 to 30 in good health. CDR3s include the opening cysteine and the closing phenylalanine or tryptophan. D genes are given only for firm matches. Clone size is not always given. Where it is, it says once, few, many or a class for expanded clones.

NA	TRBV10-3	once	TRBJ1-1	TGTGCCATCAGTGTCGAAGGAGGGACAACACTAGAAGCTTTCTTT	CAISVEGGTTLEAFF
NA	TRBV10-1	NA	TRBJ2-7	TGCGCCAGCAGTGAGTCGGGGGGCCACGCCATCCACGAGCAGTACTTC	CASSESGGHAIHEQYF
TRBD1	TRBV4-1	NA	TRBJ2-7	TGCGCCAGCAGCCTATCGACAGGGCCTAACTACGAGCAGTACTTC	CASSLSTGPNYEQYF
NA	TRBV28	NA	TRBJ2-5	TGTGCCAGCAGTTTTCCCCGGGACCAGAGGCCGCAAGAGACCCAGTACTTC	CASSFPRDQRPQETQYF
NA	TRBV4-1	NA	TRBJ2-2	TGCGCCAGCAGTCTATCCGGATCCCAAACCGGGGAGCTGTTTTTT	CASSLSGSQTGELFF
NA	TRBV9	NA	TRBJ2-1	TGTGCCAGCAGCCCCAATACCGATGAGCAGTTCTTC	CASSPNTDEQFF
NA	TRBV19	NA	TRBJ2-3	TGTGCCAGTAGTCCTTGGGGAGCAACAGATACGCAGTATTTT	CASSPWGATDTQYF
NA	TRBV30	NA	TRBJ1-2	TGTGCCTGGAGTGAGACGCCAGGCTACACCTTC	CAWSETPGYTF
TRBD1	TRBV6-5	NA	TRBJ1-2	TGTGCCAGCAGTTACGTCGAGGGGGCGTCATATGGCTACACCTTC	CASSYVEGASYGYTF
NA	TRBV27	NA	TRBJ1-2	TGTGCCAGCAGATACACAACAGGGTTTGGAGGCTACACCTTC	CASRYTTGFGGYTF
NA	TRBV11-2	NA	TRBJ2-1	TGTGCCAGCAGCTTAGTGGGGACTAATGAGCAGTTCTTC	CASSLVGTNEQFF
NA	TRBV7-9	NA	TRBJ1-1	TGTGCCAGCAGCTCCGAGACGGACACTGAAGCTTTCTTT	CASSSETDTEAFF
NA	TRBV7-9	NA	TRBJ1-1	TGTGCCAGCAGCTTCGAGGGGACTGAAGCTTTCTTT	CASSFEGTEAFF
NA	TRBV7-9	NA	TRBJ2-7	TGTGCCAGCAGCTCCAAATCCTACGAGCAGTACTTC	CASSSKSYEQYF
NA	TRBV4-1	NA	TRBJ2-3	TGCGCCAGCAGCCAAGTGGGGGGAGATACGCAGTATTTT	CASSQVGGDTQYF
NA	TRBV20-1	NA	TRBJ1-3	TGCAGTGGATGGTTTGGAAACACCATATATTTT	CSGWFGNTIYF
NA	TRBV5-1	NA	TRBJ2-2	TGCGCCAGCAGCGGGAAGACGCTATACACCGGGGAGCTGTTTTTT	CASSGKTLYTGELFF
NA	TRBV4-1	NA	TRBJ2-5	TGCGCCAGCAGCCAGGAAAGAGATCAAGAGACCCAGTACTTC	CASSQERDQETQYF